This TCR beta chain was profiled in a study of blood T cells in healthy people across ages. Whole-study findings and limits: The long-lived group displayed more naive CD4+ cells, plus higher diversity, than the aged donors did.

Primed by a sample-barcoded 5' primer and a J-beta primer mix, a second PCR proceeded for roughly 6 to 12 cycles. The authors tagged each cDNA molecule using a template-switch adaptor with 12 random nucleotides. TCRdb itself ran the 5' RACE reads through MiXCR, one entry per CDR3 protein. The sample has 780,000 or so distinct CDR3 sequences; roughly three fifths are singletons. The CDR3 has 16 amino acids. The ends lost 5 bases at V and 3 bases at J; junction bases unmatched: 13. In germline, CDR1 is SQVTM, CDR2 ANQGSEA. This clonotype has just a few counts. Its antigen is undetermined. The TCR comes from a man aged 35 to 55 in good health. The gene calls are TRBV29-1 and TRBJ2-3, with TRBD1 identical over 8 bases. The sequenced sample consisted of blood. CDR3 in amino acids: CSVRQGFLTGTDTQYF. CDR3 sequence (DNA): TGCAGCGTTAGACAGGGGTTCCTAACTGGGACAGATACGCAGTATTTT.